Detailed here is one T cell receptor (beta chain). As yet, its antigen is unknown. The CDR3 spans 15 residues. Germline CDR1 reads SGDLS; CDR2 reads YYNGEE. V gave up 3 bases and J gave up 8 bases; unmatched junction bases: 6. Described time point: baseline, week 1 (first vaccination visit). Treatment in this sample: pre-vaccination baseline after standard-of-care therapy. Donor tumors were new WHO grade 3 or 4 IDH1-mutant, ATRX-lost astrocytomas. The sample belongs to a study of a mutant IDH1 vaccine in newly diagnosed glioma. Study background: A roughly 60% male, approximately 38% female split and a mean age of about 43 years characterized treated patients. Earlier care involved radiotherapy, temozolomide, or both, and the majority received both. Overall study results and limits: There seemed to be no relation between pseudoprogression and changes in top peripheral T cell clonotypes.

Data came from immunoSEQ multiplex PCR; TCRdb stores just in-frame clones and leaves some out. The sample comprises roughly 38,000 clones, roughly 78% of which are singletons, and 7% to 10% rests with the top ten. The sample here was PBMCs, taken from a glioma patient treated with radiotherapy, temozolomide or both. The receptor comes from a man aged 40-55 years with glioma. Some clones in this sample may be carry-over from other donors' samples. The chain uses TRBV9 and TRBJ1-6, with 9 bases aligning to TRBD1. CDR3 bases: TGTGCCAGCAGCGCCCAGACAGGGGGGGATTCACCCCTCCACTTT. It yields the protein CASSAQTGGDSPLHF.